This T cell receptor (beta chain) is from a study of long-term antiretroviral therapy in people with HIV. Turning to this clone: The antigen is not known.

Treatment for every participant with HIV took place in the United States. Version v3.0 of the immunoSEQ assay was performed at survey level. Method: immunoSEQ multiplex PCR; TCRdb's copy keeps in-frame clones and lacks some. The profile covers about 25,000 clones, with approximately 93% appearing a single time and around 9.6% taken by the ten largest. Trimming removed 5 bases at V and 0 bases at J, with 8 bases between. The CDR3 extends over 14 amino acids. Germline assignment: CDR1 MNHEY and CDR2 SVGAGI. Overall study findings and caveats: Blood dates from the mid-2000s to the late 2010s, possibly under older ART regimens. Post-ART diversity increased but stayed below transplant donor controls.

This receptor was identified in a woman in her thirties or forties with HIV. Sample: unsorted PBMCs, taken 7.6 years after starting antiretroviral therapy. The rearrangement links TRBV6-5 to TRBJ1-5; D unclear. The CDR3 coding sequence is TGTGCCAGCAGTCGGACGGATAGCAATCAGCCCCAGCATTTT. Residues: CASSRTDSNQPQHF.